A single sample is the source of the 8 T cell receptor beta chains below, sequenced in a study of blood T cell repertoires in COVID-19. Generated by immunoSEQ multiplex PCR, the TCRdb table keeps only in-frame clones and is missing some. Altogether more than 150,000 clones are present, 80% to 85% being singletons, with the ten largest covering roughly 8%. Sequenced: PBMCs or T cells enriched from blood (not recorded which). These receptors all stem from a woman aged 45-65 years who had recovered from COVID-19.

The chain joins TRBV7-2 to TRBJ1-6; D call uncertain. Trimming pared 5 bases from V and 7 bases from J, leaving 15 bases between. The CDR3 spans 15 residues. Looked up from germline, CDR1 is SGHTA and CDR2 is FQGNSA. CDR3 nucleotides: TGTGCCAGCAGCCCCCCCCCAAGAGGAAATTCACCCCTCCACTTT. This gives the protein CASSPPPRGNSPLHF.

This chain uses TRBV27 with TRBJ1-2; D is uncertain. The CDR3 extends over 13 amino acids. CDR1 is MNHEY, CDR2 SMNVEV, per germline (reference sequence). The V end was cut by 1 base, the J end by 5 bases, with 8 bases between. DNA of the CDR3: TGTGCCAGCAGTTTATTCGGGGATTATGGCTACACCTTC. This codes for CASSLFGDYGYTF.

The chain has TRBV10-1 and TRBJ2-7; D is ambiguous. V was pared by 7 bases and J by 4 bases, with 11 bases between. Germline lookup yields CDR1 WNHNN and CDR2 SYGVQD (reference sequence). This CDR3 has 12 amino acids. This CDR3 reads CASIQQTYEQYF. The CDR3 nucleotides read TGCGCCAGCATACAACAGACGTACGAGCAGTACTTC.

This chain links TRBV18 with TRBJ1-1; D perhaps matches TRBD1 (5 bases). Per the germline V gene, CDR1 is KGHSH and CDR2 is LQKENI. This CDR3 contains 13 residues. Trimming pared 1 base from V and 4 bases from J, leaving 7 bases between. CDR3 loop: CASSPQGPTEAFF. DNA of the CDR3: TGTGCCAGCTCACCACAGGGGCCCACTGAAGCTTTCTTT.

The rearrangement uses TRBV2 and TRBJ1-3, with TRBD1 matching over 10 bases. This CDR3 is built from 17 residues. V dropped 6 bases and J dropped 8; count of bases not matched to a gene: 16. Germline lookup yields CDR1 SNHLY and CDR2 FYNNEI. CDR3 protein: CASRAPERTGGVYTIYF. The CDR3 DNA sequence: TGTGCCAGCAGGGCCCCCGAAAGGACAGGGGGAGTATACACCATATATTTT.

With regard to this clone: Within the sample, other DNA sequences also encode this same CDR3. The chain employs TRBV4-2 and TRBJ1-2, with D uncertain. V lost 0 bases, J lost 8 bases, and 7 bases lay in between. CDR3 length: 12 amino acids. Germline-derived CDR1 and CDR2 are LGHNA and YNFKEQ. The CDR3 region is CASSQERVGYTF. The DNA for the CDR3 is TGTGCCAGCAGCCAAGAACGGGTGGGCTACACCTTC.

The genes are TRBV27 and TRBJ2-3; TRBD1 matches at 9 bases. CDR1 and CDR2 from the germline V gene are MNHEY and SMNVEV (reference sequence). The CDR3 spans 12 residues. The trim removed 11 bases at V and 9 bases at J, leaving 9 bases unmatched. CDR3 DNA: TGTGCCGCGGGGACAGGGATCGCCACGCAGTATTTT. Its protein is CAAGTGIATQYF.

The rearrangement links TRBV3-1 (or the pseudogene TRBV3-2) to TRBJ2-1, with D uncertain. The germline gives CDR1 LGHDT, CDR2 YNNKEL (reference sequence). This CDR3 region has 12 residues. V was shortened by 2 bases and J by 5 bases, with 4 bases between the two germline ends. The CDR3 protein is CASSQFNNEQFF. CDR3 bases: TGTGCCAGCAGCCAATTTAACAATGAGCAGTTCTTC.